The T cell receptor (beta chain) under discussion was sequenced for a study of T cells in Graves' hyperthyroidism and ophthalmopathy. This clonotype was seen at least ten times. Amplified TCR beta CDR3 regions came from RNA transcripts. HTBI primers were used for first-round RT-PCR of the TCR CDR3. From the multiplex PCR reads, TCRdb called clonotypes with MiXCR, one entry per CDR3 protein. The sample records fewer than 450,000 distinct CDR3 sequences, over 12% being singletons. The CDR3 consists of 10 residues. Trimming cost V 8 bases and J 7 bases, with 6 bases left between them. Germline V gene lookup returns CDR1 SGHAT and CDR2 FQNNGV. Fresh peripheral blood, approximately 9.6 ml, yielded the PBMCs.

Sample: blood. This chain joins TRBV11-2 and TRBJ2-1; no clear D. The source of this sequence is a man between 45 and 60 years old with Graves' ophthalmopathy. CDR3 sequence reads: CASETNEQFF. The CDR3 bases are TGTGCCAGCGAGACTAATGAGCAGTTCTTC.